The T cell receptor (beta chain) described here comes from a study of blood T cell repertoires in COVID-19. Across the study: Italy, Spain and the United States were the sources of the convalescent and acute COVID-19 samples. T cells, B-cell-depleted T cells, or PBMCs supplied cDNA or gDNA.

CDR1 is SGHVS and CDR2 is FQNEAQ in the germline V gene. This CDR3 region has 16 residues. Unmatched junction bases numbered 11, after V lost 5 bases and J lost 3 bases. The method was immunoSEQ multiplex PCR; TCRdb's version includes in-frame clones alone and lacks a portion of them. This sample carries some 250,000 clones, roughly 93% of them seen once, and the ten largest clones take roughly 2%. All enrollees were roughly 18 to 90 years old and from roughly 22 US areas. In assigning cohorts, the study relied on participant-reported clinical history. Source material: PBMCs or T cells enriched from blood (not recorded which). The TCR originated in a middle-aged woman with acute COVID-19. The rearrangement links TRBV7-8 to TRBJ2-7, with TRBD1 matching over 9 bases. DNA for the CDR3: TGTGCCAGCAGCCCCCGGCGGGACAGGGTCCTCTACGAGCAGTACTTC. Protein sequence: CASSPRRDRVLYEQYF.